This section outlines one T cell receptor beta chain sequence together with its context. Antigen specificity is unknown. This sample was taken from a study of cytomegalovirus exposure and HLA in healthy donors. Study results and limitations: Many donors shared some public TCRs, even though most TCR sequences were rare. With later analysis, a missense DCLRE1C variant became linked to TCR beta V- and J-gene trimming.

Both 60 Vbeta primers and 13 Jbeta primers went into the PCR. Measured with immunoSEQ multiplex PCR; TCRdb has only the in-frame clones, and not every one. The profile shows approximately 110,000 clones, around 72% of them singletons. This clonotype originated in a male donor in good health and CMV-seronegative. Sequenced material: PBMCs.

This CDR3 reads CATSRREGLERQYF. In DNA form, the CDR3 reads TGTGCCACCAGCAGACGGGAGGGCCTCGAGCGGCAGTACTTC. This chain connects TRBV15 to TRBJ2-7, with 8 positions matching TRBD2. The CDR3 spans 14 residues. V dropped 2 bases and J dropped 9; count of bases not matched to a gene: 9. The V gene's germline CDR1 is LNHNV and CDR2 YYDKDF (reference sequence). Complete variable domain (other parts from reference TRBV15 and TRBJ2-7): DAMVIQNPRYQVTQFGKPVTLSCSQTLNHNVMYWYQQKSSQAPKLLFHYYDKDFNNEADTPDNFQSRRPNTSFCFLDIRSPGLGDTAMYLCATSRREGLERQYFGPGTRLTVT.